A single sample gave rise to the 13 T cell receptor beta chains below, sequenced in a study of technical replicates of blood from several donors. The repertoire was sequenced with immunoSEQ multiplex PCR; TCRdb's copy has only in-frame clones and lacks some. This sample has about 56,000 clones; more than 90% occur once, and the top ten carry 3% to 3.5%. Sequencing used PBMCs. The receptors were sampled from a human donor in good health. Some clones in this sample may be carry-over from other donors' samples.

The CDR3 loop is CASSPGQGPTNEKLFF. DNA of the CDR3: TGTGCCAGCAGCCCCGGACAGGGACCAACTAATGAAAAACTGTTTTTT. This chain connects TRBV5-8 to TRBJ1-4; 8 nucleotides align to TRBD1. From germline, CDR1 is SGHTS and CDR2 YDEGEE. J gave up 0 bases and V 4 bases, and 5 bases lay outside the gene matches. This CDR3 is 16 amino acids long.

There are a few counts of this clone. J is TRBJ2-1 and V is TRBV19, with 9 bases matching TRBD2. The CDR3 is made up of 14 amino acids. Unmatched junction bases numbered 9, after V lost 11 bases and J lost 4 bases. CDR1 is LNHDA and CDR2 is SQIVND in the germline V gene (reference sequence). The CDR3 reads CAVTLAGNYNEQFF. CDR3 in DNA: TGTGCCGTGACTCTAGCGGGAAATTACAATGAGCAGTTCTTC.

In its sample, this clone was seen once. The chain carries TRBV30 and TRBJ2-2, with D possibly matching TRBD2 (5 bases). Germline values: CDR1 GTSNPN, CDR2 SVGIG (reference sequence). The CDR3 has 15 amino acids. The V gene lost 0 bases and the J gene lost 3 bases, with 11 bases spanning the gap. The CDR3 coding sequence is TGTGCCTGGAGTGTACCAGGACTCCACACCGGGGAGCTGTTTTTT. Translating it yields CAWSVPGLHTGELFF.

Of note for this clone: In the same sample, other DNA sequences code for this CDR3. This rearrangement joins TRBV6-5 to TRBJ1-2; 9 bases map to TRBD1. Germline assignment: CDR1 MNHEY and CDR2 SVGAGI. CDR3 length: 15 amino acids. Losses at the gene ends were 0 bases for V and 2 bases for J; bases not matched to a gene: 1. CDR3 protein: CASSYSTGGNYGYTF. CDR3 nucleotides: TGTGCCAGCAGTTACTCTACAGGGGGCAACTATGGCTACACCTTC.

The chain is built from TRBV5-4 and TRBJ2-3; D not certain. This CDR3 has 12 residues. The V gene's germline CDR1 is SGHNT and CDR2 YYREEE (reference sequence). The V end was cut by 7 bases, the J end by 5 bases, with 11 bases between. Here the CDR3 reads CASAKYRDTQYF. In DNA, the CDR3 is TGTGCCAGCGCCAAGTACAGAGATACGCAGTATTTT. The full variable domain, in which reference TRBV5-4 and TRBJ2-3 provide the parts outside the CDR3, is ETGVTQSPTHLIKTRGQQVTLRCSSQSGHNTVSWYQQALGQGPQFIFQYYREEENGRGNFPPRFSGLQFPNYSSELNVNALELDDSALYLCASAKYRDTQYFGPGTRLTVL.

This chain links TRBV7-9 with TRBJ2-7, with a possible D match to TRBD1 (5 bases). This CDR3 region has 13 residues. In germline, CDR1 is SEHNR, CDR2 FQNEAQ (reference sequence). V lost 6 bases and J lost 1, with 10 bases in between. CDR3 nucleotide sequence: TGTGCCAGCAGACCGGACATTTCCTACGAGCAGTACTTC. Translation gives CASRPDISYEQYF.

This clone was seen only once. J is TRBJ1-6 and V is TRBV15; D is perhaps TRBD1 (6 bases). Trimming took 0 bases from V and 9 from J, leaving 12 bases between them. Germline values: CDR1 LNHNV, CDR2 YYDKDF (reference sequence). The CDR3 is made up of 15 amino acids. CDR3 loop: CATSRDIGGGSPLHF. The CDR3 nucleotides are TGTGCCACCAGCAGAGATATAGGGGGTGGTTCACCCCTCCACTTT.

This sequence joins TRBV2 and TRBJ1-3; no clear D gene. Germline V gene lookup returns CDR1 SNHLY and CDR2 FYNNEI. Trimming shortened V by 9 bases and J by 0 bases, and 9 bases separated the two germline ends. The CDR3 loop spans 13 amino acids. The CDR3 protein is CASFLSSGNTIYF. The CDR3 DNA reads TGTGCCAGTTTCTTGAGCTCTGGAAACACCATATATTTT.

This clone was detected only once. The chain joins TRBV10-3 to TRBJ2-2, with 8 bases fitting TRBD2. Germline assignment: CDR1 ENHRY and CDR2 SYGVKD. This CDR3 is built from 17 residues. V gave up 6 bases and J gave up 4 bases; unmatched junction bases: 13. The CDR3 sequence: CAISHPSLAGFTGELFF. CDR3 sequence (DNA): TGTGCCATCAGCCACCCTTCCCTAGCGGGTTTCACCGGGGAGCTGTTTTTT.

The CDR3: CASSIGQIRYF. The CDR3 nucleotides are TGTGCCAGCAGTATTGGACAGATCCGGTACTTC. The chain links TRBV27 to TRBJ2-7, with D possibly matching TRBD1 (6 bases). V gave up 5 bases and J gave up 12 bases, with 14 bases separating them. The CDR3 consists of 11 residues. Looked up from germline, CDR1 is MNHEY and CDR2 is SMNVEV (reference sequence).

The rearrangement joins TRBV11-3 to TRBJ2-3, with 11 bases that match TRBD2. With 2 bases clipped from V and 4 bases from J, the junction kept 2 bases outside the gene matches. In germline, CDR1 is SGHNT, CDR2 YENEEA. The CDR3 consists of 15 residues. CDR3 coding DNA: TGTGCCAGCAGCTTAACTAGCGGGAGATCAGATACGCAGTATTTT. This translates into CASSLTSGRSDTQYF.

The chain carries TRBV4-2 and TRBJ2-2, with D possibly being TRBD1 (6 bases). Germline V CDR1 and CDR2: LGHNA, YNFKEQ. V was shortened by 0 bases and J by 5 bases, with 13 bases between the two germline ends. The CDR3 totals 16 residues. CDR3 DNA: TGTGCCAGCAGCCAAGAGGGCAGGGGTTTTACCGGGGAGCTGTTTTTT. Amino acid sequence: CASSQEGRGFTGELFF.

This clone is a singleton in its sample. This rearrangement joins TRBV7-9 to TRBJ1-1, with D unresolved. Germline V CDR1 and CDR2: SEHNR, FQNEAQ (reference sequence). The CDR3 is 11 amino acids. The V gene lost 0 bases and the J gene lost 9 bases, with 5 bases spanning the gap. The CDR3 sequence is CASSLALQAFF. Here the CDR3 DNA reads TGTGCCAGCAGCTTAGCCCTTCAAGCTTTCTTT.